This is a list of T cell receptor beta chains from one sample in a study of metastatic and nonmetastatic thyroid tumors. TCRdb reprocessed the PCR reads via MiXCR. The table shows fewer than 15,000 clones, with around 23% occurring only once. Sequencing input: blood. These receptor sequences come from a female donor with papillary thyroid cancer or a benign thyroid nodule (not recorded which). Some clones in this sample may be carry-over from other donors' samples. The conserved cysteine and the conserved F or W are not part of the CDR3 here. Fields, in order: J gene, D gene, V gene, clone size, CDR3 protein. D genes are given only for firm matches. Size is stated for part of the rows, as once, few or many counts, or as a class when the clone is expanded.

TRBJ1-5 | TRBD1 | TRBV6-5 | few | ASSLGQVQGPQH
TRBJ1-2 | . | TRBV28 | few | ASSLKGERGYT
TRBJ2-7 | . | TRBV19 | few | ASRKTRDTLYEQY
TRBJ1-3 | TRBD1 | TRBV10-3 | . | AISGQQGRDRGFSGNTIY
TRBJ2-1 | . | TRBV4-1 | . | ASSQFTGSSYNEQF
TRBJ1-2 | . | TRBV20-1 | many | SARDQGGGYGYT
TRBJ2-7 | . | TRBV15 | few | ATSRVAGLSYEQY
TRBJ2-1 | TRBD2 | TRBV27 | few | ASAITSGSYNEQF
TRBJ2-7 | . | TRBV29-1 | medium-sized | SVDRGYEQY
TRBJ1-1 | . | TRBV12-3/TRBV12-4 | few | ASSLDIGFNTEAF
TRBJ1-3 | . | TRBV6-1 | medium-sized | ASSLGRISGNTIY
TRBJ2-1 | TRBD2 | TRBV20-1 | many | SARVGTSGRAVGEQF
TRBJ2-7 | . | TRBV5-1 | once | ASSLVVGLYEQY
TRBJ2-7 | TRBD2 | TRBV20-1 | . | SASGTSGNYEQY
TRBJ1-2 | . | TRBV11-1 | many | ASSSQLSGVGYGYT